This T cell receptor (beta chain) emerged from a study of T cell responses to AZD1222 COVID-19 vaccine. Germline CDR1 and CDR2: SGHVS and FQNEAQ. CDR3 length equals 14 residues. The ends were cut back, 1 base at V and 4 bases at J, with 8 bases in the middle. The assay was immunoSEQ multiplex PCR, and TCRdb's table has in-frame clones only and misses some. The repertoire holds about 110,000 clones, with roughly 89% as singletons. Specimen: peripheral blood, collected 28 days after the second AZD1222 dose. The chain joins TRBV7-8 to TRBJ2-4; D not certain. This clonotype originated in an adult who received the AZD1222 COVID-19 vaccine. The chain's CDR3 is CASSLGGRKNIQYF. The CDR3 DNA sequence: TGTGCCAGCAGCTTAGGTGGACGGAAAAACATTCAGTACTTC.